Included here is one TCR beta chain sequence, with context. The data were obtained in a study of shared clonotypes between healthy human individuals. The wider study: CD8 memory received one plate per donor, CD8 naive two, CD4 memory three and CD4 naive three.

Running of the assay took place at deep level. The protocol was immunoSEQ multiplex PCR, while the TCRdb copy is restricted to in-frame clones and leaves out a portion. The sample includes fewer than 1.8 million clones, 98% seen only once; the top ten take approximately 0.4%. The investigators split CD4+ cells into a CD45RA+ naive subset and a CD45RA-negative memory subset. The germline CDR1 and CDR2 sequences are MDHEN and SYDVKM. The CDR3 loop spans 15 amino acids. Losses at the gene ends were 1 base for V and 8 bases for J; bases not matched to a gene: 3. This TCR was recovered from a man aged 25 to 40 in good health. The chain combines TRBV28 with TRBJ2-1, with 12 bases aligning to TRBD2. The sequenced sample consisted of naive CD4+ T cells sorted from blood. Described subset: CD45RA+ positively selected. CDR3 amino acids: CASSLLTSGSYEQFF. CDR3 bases: TGTGCCAGCAGTTTATTGACTAGCGGGAGTTATGAGCAGTTCTTC. The entire variable domain, with the rest obtained from reference TRBV28 and TRBJ2-1, is as follows: DVKVTQSSRYLVKRTGEKVFLECVQDMDHENMFWYRQDPGLGLRLIYFSYDVKMKEKGDIPEGYSVSREKKERFSLILESASTNQTSMYLCASSLLTSGSYEQFFGPGTRLTVL.